Following are 19 T cell receptor beta chains from one sample sequenced in a study of early T cells in non-severe SARS-CoV-2 infection. Each CDR3 protein gets one entry after TCRdb re-called the 5' RACE reads with MiXCR. The sample gives more than 15,000 distinct CDR3 sequences, around 5.8% of which show up once; over 5.5% is in the top ten. Sample: whole blood, taken at baseline. All receptors come from an adult who was a healthcare worker with PCR-confirmed SARS-CoV-2 infection or an uninfected control (not recorded which).

This clonotype was counted at least ten times. The chain joins TRBV30 to TRBJ1-2; maybe TRBD1 (6 bases). V lost 0 bases to trimming and J lost 7 bases, with 12 bases between them. In germline, CDR1 is GTSNPN, CDR2 SVGIG (reference sequence). This CDR3 comprises 13 residues. The CDR3 protein is CAWSVRGLGGYTF. The DNA of the CDR3 is TGTGCCTGGAGTGTCAGGGGATTGGGTGGCTACACCTTC.

In this sample, this clonotype is medium-sized. The chain combines TRBV7-8 with TRBJ2-7, with D possibly matching TRBD2 (5 bases). From germline, CDR1 is SGHVS and CDR2 FQNEAQ. The V and J ends lost 1 base and 5 bases respectively, with 9 bases between them. This CDR3 comprises 13 residues. For the CDR3, the DNA is TGTGCCAGCAGCTTAGAAGGGCGGGACGAGCAGTACTTC. This codes for CASSLEGRDEQYF.

This clonotype has at least ten counts. This rearrangement joins TRBV19 to TRBJ2-7, with 11 bases identical to TRBD1. CDR1 LNHDA and CDR2 SQIVND come from the germline V gene (reference sequence). The CDR3 sequence is 19 residues long. V lost 5 bases and J lost 0; bases outside the gene matches: 15. CDR3 region: CASSPRPGTGGVVSYEQYF. DNA for the CDR3: TGTGCCAGTAGTCCAAGGCCCGGGACAGGGGGAGTAGTCTCCTACGAGCAGTACTTC.

The table lists this clonotype with many counts. V gene TRBV11-3 combines with J gene TRBJ2-1, with D uncertain. CDR3 length equals 13 residues. The germline gives CDR1 SGHNT, CDR2 YENEEA. Deletions cut 0 bases from V and 8 bases from J, with 8 bases between. The CDR3 spells CASSLDSSYEQFF. DNA of the CDR3: TGTGCCAGCAGCTTAGATAGCTCTTATGAGCAGTTCTTC.

This clonotype was seen repeatedly, ten times or more. The V call is TRBV9, the J call TRBJ2-5, with D unresolved. The germline V gene has CDR1 SGDLS and CDR2 YYNGEE. There are 13 residues in the CDR3. Trimming stripped 0 bases from V and 5 bases from J, with 8 bases between. CDR3 bases: TGTGCCAGCAGCGTAGGTGGAGAGGAGACCCAGTACTTC. Translated, it gives CASSVGGEETQYF.

In this sample, this clonotype turned up many times. This chain uses TRBV6-2 or TRBV6-3 with TRBJ1-1, with D possibly being TRBD1 (5 bases). The V and J ends lost 5 bases and 1 base respectively, with 8 bases between them. CDR1 is MNHEY and CDR2 is SVGEGT in the germline V gene. The CDR3 runs to 13 residues. For the CDR3, the DNA is TGTGCCAGCAGTGGGACGGAGAACACTGAAGCTTTCTTT. It specifies CASSGTENTEAFF.

In this sample, this clonotype turned up many times. The V call is TRBV27, the J call TRBJ1-1, with 8 bases fitting TRBD1. This CDR3 has 18 residues. The germline CDR1 and CDR2 sequences are MNHEY and SMNVEV (reference sequence). V lost 5 bases and J lost 0; bases outside the gene matches: 14. CDR3 coding DNA: TGTGCCAGCAGTCCTCGGATGGGACAGGTTCTTATGAACACTGAAGCTTTCTTT. Translating gives CASSPRMGQVLMNTEAFF.

Within the sample, this clonotype is medium-sized (0.01 to 0.1%). The chain joins TRBV29-1 to TRBJ2-7; D could derive from TRBD1 or TRBD2 (5 bases each). This CDR3 has 13 amino acids. The germline CDR1 and CDR2 sequences are SQVTM and ANQGSEA. V was clipped by 7 bases and J by 4 bases, with 17 bases between them. The DNA of the CDR3 is TGCAGCGCTGGGGGTGCGGCCTATTACGAGCAGTACTTC. It is translated as CSAGGAAYYEQYF.

This clonotype was picked up a small number of times. The genes are TRBV7-2 and TRBJ2-5; TRBD1 might be the D (6 bases). The CDR3 extends over 15 amino acids. V shed 7 bases and J shed 2 bases, with 17 bases lying between them. The germline V gene encodes CDR1 SGHTA and CDR2 FQGNSA. CDR3 sequence reads: CASTRARGGQETQYF. In nucleotides, the CDR3 is TGTGCCAGCACCCGGGCCAGAGGGGGTCAAGAGACCCAGTACTTC.

This clonotype was counted only a few times. The rearrangement links TRBV7-6 to TRBJ2-3; D gene ambiguous. Germline CDR1 SGHVS, CDR2 FNYEAQ. The CDR3 consists of 17 residues. Trimming removed 2 bases at V and 1 base at J, with 16 bases between. CDR3 amino acids: CASSLRALTVGTDTQYF. Here the CDR3 DNA reads TGTGCCAGCAGCTTACGGGCGCTAACCGTCGGCACAGATACGCAGTATTTT. The variable domain in full, with the rest retrieved from reference TRBV7-6 and TRBJ2-3, is GAGVSQSPRYKVTKRGQDVALRCDPISGHVSLYWYRQALGQGPEFLTYFNYEAQQDKSGLPNDRFSAERPEGSISTLTIQRTEQRDSAMYRCASSLRALTVGTDTQYFGPGTRLTVL.

This clonotype was recorded many times. The chain employs TRBV7-9 and TRBJ1-5; perhaps TRBD1 as D (6 bases). This CDR3 spans 14 amino acids. The germline V gene encodes CDR1 SEHNR and CDR2 FQNEAQ (reference sequence). Deletions cut 5 bases from V and 4 bases from J, with 12 bases between. CDR3 sequence reads: CASSRTEPNQPQHF. The CDR3 DNA reads as TGTGCCAGCAGCCGGACAGAGCCGAATCAGCCCCAGCATTTT.

The CDR3 DNA is TGTGCCAGCAGCGCCGCGGGCGGGGGGTCGCGTGAGCAGTTCTTC. Amino acids: CASSAAGGGSREQFF. The chain joins TRBV7-6 to TRBJ2-1; 8 bases match TRBD2. The CDR3 is made up of 15 amino acids. The germline V gene has CDR1 SGHVS and CDR2 FNYEAQ. The V gene end was trimmed by 5 bases and the J gene end by 9 bases; junction bases not matched to a gene: 12. Full variable domain (remainder filled in from reference TRBV7-6 and TRBJ2-1): GAGVSQSPRYKVTKRGQDVALRCDPISGHVSLYWYRQALGQGPEFLTYFNYEAQQDKSGLPNDRFSAERPEGSISTLTIQRTEQRDSAMYRCASSAAGGGSREQFFGPGTRLTVL.

This clonotype is judged medium-sized (0.01 to 0.1%). This sequence joins TRBV18 and TRBJ1-1, with TRBD1 as a possible D gene (6 bases). Between the trimmed V and J ends, which lost 5 bases and 0 bases, there was a span of 16 bases. The CDR3 extends over 16 amino acids. Germline loops: CDR1 KGHSH, CDR2 LQKENI. The CDR3 DNA follows: TGTGCCAGCTCAGAGAGGGACATCCTCATGAACACTGAAGCTTTCTTT. This translates into CASSERDILMNTEAFF.

The chain has TRBV2 and TRBJ2-5, with 13 bases fitting TRBD2. The ends lost 5 bases at V and 2 bases at J; junction bases unmatched: 2. The CDR3 length is 15 residues. From germline, CDR1 is SNHLY and CDR2 FYNNEI. CDR3 in DNA: TGTGCCAGCAGTACTAGCGGGGGGGCTCAAGAGACCCAGTACTTC. Amino acid sequence: CASSTSGGAQETQYF.

The table lists this clonotype with many counts. The gene calls are TRBV12-3 or TRBV12-4 and TRBJ1-5; D unclear. This CDR3 contains 12 residues. Trimming took off 7 bases at V and 7 bases at J, with 11 bases between the two ends. The CDR3 reads CASNGDTQPQHF. CDR3 nucleotide sequence: TGTGCCAGCAACGGGGATACGCAGCCCCAGCATTTT.

The V call is TRBV5-6, the J call TRBJ1-5; 8 bases map to TRBD1. With V trimmed by 4 bases and J by 7 bases, 10 bases remained unmatched. The CDR3 contains 15 residues. The germline V gene has CDR1 SGHDT and CDR2 YYEEEE. This CDR3 reads CASSHSTGVSQPQHF. In nucleotides, the CDR3 is TGTGCCAGCAGCCACTCGACAGGGGTATCCCAGCCCCAGCATTTT. The complete variable domain, with remaining parts taken from reference TRBV5-6 and TRBJ1-5, reads DAGVTQSPTHLIKTRGQQVTLRCSPKSGHDTVSWYQQALGQGPQFIFQYYEEEERQRGNFPDRFSGHQFPNYSSELNVNALLLGDSALYLCASSHSTGVSQPQHFGDGTRLSIL.

At least ten counts were recorded for this clonotype. This sequence joins TRBV19 and TRBJ2-1, with TRBD2 as a possible D gene (5 bases). The germline V gene has CDR1 LNHDA and CDR2 SQIVND (reference sequence). With 8 bases removed from V and 10 bases from J, the gap between germline ends came to 21 bases. The CDR3 has 14 amino acids. CDR3: CASHPAGRLREQFF. The CDR3 nucleotides read TGTGCCAGTCACCCGGCGGGCCGCTTGAGGGAGCAGTTCTTC.

Many counts were recorded for this clonotype. The rearrangement links TRBV6-2 or TRBV6-3 to TRBJ1-4; D gene ambiguous. Germline-derived CDR1 and CDR2 are MNHEY and SVGEGT. The ends were cut back, 6 bases at V and 10 bases at J, with 12 bases in the middle. CDR3 length: 12 amino acids. CDR3 nucleotides: TGTGCCAGCAGCCCCCCCACTGGAAAACTGTTTTTT. As protein: CASSPPTGKLFF.

In its sample, this clonotype was seen many times. The DNA for the CDR3 is TGTGCCAGCAGCGGGGACAGTTTAAACACTGAAGCTTTCTTT. It codes for CASSGDSLNTEAFF. This sequence joins TRBV7-2 and TRBJ1-1; 7 nucleotides line up with TRBD1. V lost 5 bases to trimming and J lost 2 bases; unmatched junction nucleotides: 5. This CDR3 region has 14 residues. Germline CDR1 and CDR2: SGHTA and FQGNSA. Filled out from reference TRBV7-2 and TRBJ1-1, the complete variable domain reads GAGVSQSPSNKVTEKGKDVELRCDPISGHTALYWYRQSLGQGLEFLIYFQGNSAPDKSGLPSDRFSAERTGGSVSTLTIQRTQQEDSAVYLCASSGDSLNTEAFFGQGTRLTVV.